These 25 T cell receptor beta chains were all obtained from the same sample, sequenced in a study of chemoradiotherapy in HPV16-positive cancers. Only in-frame clones appear in the TCRdb table, and some are missing; sequencing was by immunoSEQ multiplex PCR. The sample yields 9,500 to 15,000 clones, roughly 80% seen once. The sample here was taken from a patient who underwent chemoradiotherapy. The source is a human donor with HPV-associated anogenital cancer.

This sequence joins TRBV6-6 and TRBJ2-4, with D possibly TRBD2 on 6 matching bases. V shed 6 bases and J shed 2 bases, with 17 bases lying between them. The CDR3 runs 16 residues. The germline gives CDR1 MNHNY, CDR2 SVGAGI (reference sequence). This CDR3 reads CASSPWGAGPKNIQYF. CDR3 DNA sequence: TGTGCCAGCAGCCCCTGGGGCGCGGGGCCCAAAAACATTCAGTACTTC.

The J gene is TRBJ2-7, the V gene TRBV6-1; D possibly corresponds to TRBD1 (6 bases). CDR1 is MNHNS and CDR2 is SASEGT in the germline V gene. Deletions cut 7 bases from V and 3 bases from J, with 13 bases between. CDR3 length: 13 residues. DNA of the CDR3: TGTGCCAGCAATACCGAAGGGGGCTACGAGCAGTACTTC. Translating it yields CASNTEGGYEQYF.

V and J are TRBV28 and TRBJ2-1, with 12 positions matching TRBD2. Germline V lookup: CDR1 MDHEN, CDR2 SYDVKM. This CDR3 is 15 amino acids long. V shed 7 bases and J 9 bases; nucleotides not matched to a gene: 10. The CDR3 nucleotides read TGTGCCAGCAAGCTGACTAGCGGGGGAAGCGGTGAGCAGTTCTTC. Amino acid sequence: CASKLTSGGSGEQFF. Variable domain in full (rest from reference TRBV28 and TRBJ2-1): DVKVTQSSRYLVKRTGEKVFLECVQDMDHENMFWYRQDPGLGLRLIYFSYDVKMKEKGDIPEGYSVSREKKERFSLILESASTNQTSMYLCASKLTSGGSGEQFFGPGTRLTVL.

This CDR3 is CASSPGGSIDEQFF. CDR3 in DNA: TGTGCCAGCAGCCCAGGGGGCTCGATCGATGAGCAGTTCTTC. The V call is TRBV28, the J call TRBJ2-1; TRBD1 agrees at 8 bases. The CDR3 covers 14 residues. CDR1 is MDHEN and CDR2 is SYDVKM in the germline V gene. The V gene end was trimmed by 6 bases and the J gene end by 8 bases; junction bases not matched to a gene: 9.

This CDR3 reads CASRSDSNTGELFF. DNA for the CDR3: TGTGCCAGCAGAAGCGATTCGAACACCGGGGAGCTGTTTTTT. J is TRBJ2-2 and V is TRBV7-9, with D unclear. The CDR3 length is 14 residues. Trimming took 6 bases from V and 0 from J, leaving 8 bases between them. Germline CDR1 and CDR2: SEHNR and FQNEAQ (reference sequence).

This clone was seen just once. The chain has TRBV6-1 and TRBJ2-3; D gene uncertain. The CDR3 extends over 14 amino acids. Germline CDR1 is MNHNS and CDR2 is SASEGT. V dropped 2 bases and J dropped 4 bases, with 10 bases sitting between them. The CDR3 nucleotides are TGTGCCAGCAGTGAAACGATCTCCGCAGATACGCAGTATTTT. It specifies CASSETISADTQYF.

The chain combines TRBV30 with TRBJ2-7, with D perhaps matching TRBD1 or TRBD2 (6 bases each). CDR1 is GTSNPN, CDR2 SVGIG, per germline (reference sequence). Between the trimmed V and J ends, which lost 5 bases and 5 bases, there was a span of 19 bases. The CDR3 consists of 14 residues. CDR3 amino acids: CAWLRDTWGDEQYF. The CDR3 DNA reads TGTGCCTGGCTCCGGGACACCTGGGGGGACGAGCAGTACTTC.

Note on this clone: The junction differs from germline at one of its ends, possibly a read error. The V call is TRBV7-7, the J call TRBJ1-1; D is unresolved. The germline CDR1 and CDR2 sequences are SSHAT and FNYEAQ (reference sequence). The CDR3 sequence is 13 residues long. This chain's CDR3 is CASSLAANTEAFF. The CDR3 DNA reads as TGTGCTAGCAGCTTAGCGGCGAACACTGAAGCTTTCTTT.

This chain links TRBV4-1 with TRBJ1-1; no reliable D call. CDR3 size: 14 residues. V was cut by 4 bases and J by 7 bases, with 16 bases left in between. Germline CDR1 and CDR2: MGHRA and YSYEKL. CDR3 region: CASSRLQMDGEAFF. CDR3 in DNA: TGCGCCAGCAGCCGACTTCAAATGGACGGTGAAGCTTTCTTT.

This rearrangement joins TRBV19 to TRBJ1-4; 7 bases map to TRBD1. CDR1 LNHDA and CDR2 SQIVND come from the germline V gene (reference sequence). The CDR3 loop spans 15 amino acids. V lost 4 bases to trimming and J lost 9 bases; unmatched junction nucleotides: 11. The chain's CDR3 is CASSRRQGGGKKLFF. CDR3 coding DNA: TGTGCCAGTAGTAGAAGACAGGGAGGAGGAAAAAAACTGTTTTTT.

This chain joins TRBV6-6 and TRBJ1-1, with 8 bases matching TRBD1. CDR1 is MNHNY, CDR2 SVGAGI, per germline (reference sequence). The CDR3 is made up of 15 amino acids. V was clipped by 4 bases and J by 0 bases; unmatched bases: 4. The CDR3 bases are TGTGCCAGCAGTTTTATGGGACAGGTGAACACTGAAGCTTTCTTT. It codes for CASSFMGQVNTEAFF.

The chain has TRBV6-4 and TRBJ1-2, with D perhaps matching TRBD1 (5 bases). V lost 3 bases, J lost 8 bases, and 16 bases lay in between. This CDR3 is 14 amino acids long. Germline CDR1 is MRHNA and CDR2 is SNTAGT. The CDR3 DNA reads as TGTGCCAGCAGTGAATTCGGAGGGGTCGGGGGCTACACCTTC. Translating gives CASSEFGGVGGYTF.

This clone was seen a few times. The chain combines TRBV10-1 with TRBJ2-2; unclear D gene. This CDR3 is built from 14 residues. Germline values: CDR1 WNHNN, CDR2 SYGVQD (reference sequence). The germline V and J ends were trimmed by 1 base and 9 bases, with 12 bases remaining between them. CDR3 residues: CASSELGRPRELFF. DNA for the CDR3: TGCGCCAGCAGTGAGTTGGGCAGACCTAGGGAGCTGTTTTTT.

V and J are TRBV2 and TRBJ1-1, with 8 bases fitting TRBD1. V gave up 6 bases and J gave up 1 base; unmatched junction bases: 7. The CDR3 contains 15 residues. CDR1 is SNHLY and CDR2 is FYNNEI in the germline V gene. As DNA, the CDR3 is TGTGCCAGCAGGCCCTGGGGACAGGCGAACACTGAAGCTTTCTTT. This translates into CASRPWGQANTEAFF. Combining the CDR3 with reference TRBV2 and TRBJ1-1 gives the whole variable domain EPEVTQTPSHQVTQMGQEVILRCVPISNHLYFYWYRQILGQKVEFLVSFYNNEISEKSEIFDDQFSVERPDGSNFTLKIRSTKLEDSAMYFCASRPWGQANTEAFFGQGTRLTVV.

The chain carries TRBV11-3 and TRBJ2-7; a weak D match, TRBD2 (5 bases). The CDR3 loop spans 13 amino acids. In germline, CDR1 is SGHNT, CDR2 YENEEA. V was cut by 0 bases and J by 6 bases, with 9 bases left in between. CDR3: CASSLDRGSEQYF. As DNA, the CDR3 is TGTGCCAGCAGCTTAGATCGGGGTAGCGAGCAGTACTTC. Full variable domain (remainder filled in from reference TRBV11-3 and TRBJ2-7): EAGVVQSPRYKIIEKKQPVAFWCNPISGHNTLYWYLQNLGQGPELLIRYENEEAVDDSQLPKDRFSAERLKGVDSTLKIQPAELGDSAVYLCASSLDRGSEQYFGPGTRLTVT.

V gene TRBV11-3 combines with J gene TRBJ2-1; TRBD2 aligns across 12 bases. The trim removed 5 bases at V and 8 bases at J, leaving 10 bases unmatched. This CDR3 is built from 16 residues. From germline, CDR1 is SGHNT and CDR2 YENEEA. The CDR3 protein is CASSAGTSGPGDEQFF. The CDR3 nucleotides are TGTGCCAGCAGCGCCGGGACTAGCGGGCCCGGCGATGAGCAGTTCTTC.

The genes are TRBV2 and TRBJ2-1; D may correspond to TRBD1 or TRBD2 (6 bases each). Germline V gives CDR1 SNHLY, CDR2 FYNNEI. The CDR3 is made up of 14 amino acids. The V and J ends lost 8 bases and 0 bases respectively, with 11 bases between them. The CDR3: CASRRGPSYNEQFF. The CDR3, as DNA: TGTGCCAGCCGCCGGGGGCCCTCCTACAATGAGCAGTTCTTC.

J is TRBJ1-2 and V is TRBV6-1; the match to TRBD1 covers 9 bases. V dropped 4 bases and J dropped 3; count of bases not matched to a gene: 3. The germline gives CDR1 MNHNS, CDR2 SASEGT. This CDR3 has 14 amino acids. DNA for the CDR3: TGTGCCAGCAGTGTTACAGGGGGCGACTATGGCTACACCTTC. Protein sequence: CASSVTGGDYGYTF.

The V and J genes are TRBV2 and TRBJ2-1; TRBD1 is a possible D gene (6 bases). The V gene lost 4 bases and the J gene lost 4 bases, with 14 bases spanning the gap. The CDR3 is 15 amino acids. From germline, CDR1 is SNHLY and CDR2 FYNNEI. The CDR3 here is CASSARTVLYNEQFF. The CDR3 coding sequence is TGTGCCAGCAGTGCAAGGACAGTACTATACAATGAGCAGTTCTTC.

The V and J genes are TRBV5-1 and TRBJ2-3, with D maybe TRBD2 (6 bases). Trimming left V 0 bases short and J 6 bases short, with 11 bases between. The germline V gene has CDR1 SGHRS and CDR2 YFSETQ. The CDR3 has 14 amino acids. The CDR3 spells CASSLAGGTDTQYF. In nucleotides, the CDR3 is TGCGCCAGCAGCTTGGCCGGGGGAACCGATACGCAGTATTTT.

The chain uses TRBV19 and TRBJ2-7, with TRBD1 identical over 9 bases. CDR3 length equals 16 residues. Trimming cost V 3 bases and J 4 bases; bases outside gene matches: 10. Per germline, CDR1 LNHDA and CDR2 SQIVND (reference sequence). The DNA of the CDR3 is TGTGCCAGTAGTATCGCCTCCGGGACAGGGTGGTACGAGCAGTACTTC. This translates into CASSIASGTGWYEQYF.

This clone has just one count. The J gene is TRBJ2-5, the V gene TRBV29-1; 11 bases fit TRBD1. V lost 6 bases and J lost 2; bases outside the gene matches: 2. The germline V gene has CDR1 SQVTM and CDR2 ANQGSEA. The CDR3 has 13 amino acids. The CDR3: CSVGTGGQETQYF. The CDR3 bases are TGCAGCGTCGGGACAGGGGGACAAGAGACCCAGTACTTC. Variable domain in full (rest from reference TRBV29-1 and TRBJ2-5): SAVISQKPSRDICQRGTSLTIQCQVDSQVTMMFWYRQQPGQSLTLIATANQGSEATYESGFVIDKFPISRPNLTFSTLTVSNMSPEDSSIYLCSVGTGGQETQYFGPGTRLLVL.

The rearrangement links TRBV28 to TRBJ2-1, with TRBD2 identical over 11 bases. Germline loops: CDR1 MDHEN, CDR2 SYDVKM. CDR3 size: 19 residues. J was trimmed by 0 bases and V by 4 bases; bases with no gene match: 11. The CDR3 spells CASSSNWGTSGSSYNEQFF. The CDR3 DNA is TGTGCCAGCAGTTCAAATTGGGGGACTAGCGGTAGCTCCTACAATGAGCAGTTCTTC.

V gene TRBV6-5 combines with J gene TRBJ2-3; weak D call: TRBD1 (5 bases). V was shortened by 4 bases and J by 1 base, with 6 bases between the two germline ends. CDR1 and CDR2 from the germline V gene are MNHEY and SVGAGI. The CDR3 has 13 residues. CDR3: CASSSQGTDTQYF. The CDR3 nucleotides are TGTGCCAGCAGTTCACAGGGCACAGATACGCAGTATTTT.

The chain joins TRBV9 to TRBJ1-2; D not resolved. The CDR3 runs 15 residues. The germline V gene encodes CDR1 SGDLS and CDR2 YYNGEE. Deletions cut 0 bases from V and 3 bases from J, with 12 bases between. CDR3: CASSVGGQRDYGYTF. In nucleotides, the CDR3 is TGTGCCAGCAGCGTAGGCGGGCAACGGGACTATGGCTACACCTTC.